A single sample is the source of the 26 T cell receptor beta chains below, sequenced in a study of patients and donors after allogeneic stem cell transplantation. TCRdb used MiXCR to reprocess the RT-PCR reads, holding one entry per CDR3 protein. The data show about 960,000 distinct CDR3 sequences, with more than 15% seen just once and around 5.5% held by the top ten. The sequenced sample consisted of blood, either unsorted or a sorted T cell fraction (not recorded which). The receptor source for this set is a human donor who was either an allogeneic HSCT recipient or a stem cell or donor lymphocyte infusion donor (not recorded which). It is not recorded whose cells these are; they may come from a transplant donor.

This clonotype appeared a few times. The chain joins TRBV9 to TRBJ2-7, with D unresolved. The CDR3 has 15 amino acids. Trimming cost V 0 bases and J 5 bases, with 15 bases left between them. Per the germline V gene, CDR1 is SGDLS and CDR2 is YYNGEE. In DNA form, the CDR3 reads TGTGCCAGCAGCGTAGTCCCAGCTACCATAAACGAGCAGTACTTC. Its translation: CASSVVPATINEQYF.

This clonotype showed up just a few times. The V call is TRBV24-1, the J call TRBJ1-1; D is uncertain. V was pared by 5 bases and J by 2 bases, with 8 bases between. The CDR3 totals 13 residues. Germline V lookup: CDR1 KGHDR, CDR2 SFDVKD. The CDR3 DNA reads as TGTGCCACCAGTGGGAGGGATAACACTGAAGCTTTCTTT. Protein sequence: CATSGRDNTEAFF.

The DNA of the CDR3 is TGTGCCAGCTCACCAGTCCGGGACATGCAAGAGACCCAGTACTTC. It yields the protein CASSPVRDMQETQYF. The chain employs TRBV18 and TRBJ2-5, with D perhaps matching TRBD1 (6 bases). Germline loops: CDR1 KGHSH, CDR2 LQKENI. Trimming pared 2 bases from V and 2 bases from J, leaving 12 bases between. The CDR3 totals 15 residues.

This clonotype was observed many times. The V call is TRBV25-1, the J call TRBJ2-7, with a tentative D call TRBD2 (6 bases). V lost 1 base and J 4 bases, leaving 8 bases between the germline ends. The length of the CDR3 is 13 residues. CDR1 and CDR2 (germline): MGHDK, SYGVNS. The DNA for the CDR3 is TGTGCCAGCAGTGAATCTGGAGGGTACGAGCAGTACTTC. Translated, it gives CASSESGGYEQYF.

This clonotype was picked up many times. The V call is TRBV29-1, the J call TRBJ2-1; D gene uncertain. The germline V and J ends were trimmed by 7 bases and 8 bases, with 12 bases remaining between them. Germline CDR1 SQVTM, CDR2 ANQGSEA. CDR3 length: 11 residues. CDR3 sequence reads: CSAKRSDEQFF. The DNA of the CDR3 is TGCAGCGCTAAGAGGTCGGATGAGCAGTTCTTC.

This clonotype came up a few times. The gene calls are TRBV7-2 and TRBJ2-5; the D gene is possibly TRBD2 (7 bases). The germline V gene encodes CDR1 SGHTA and CDR2 FQGNSA. V was trimmed by 5 bases and J by 5 bases, leaving 18 bases between them. CDR3 length equals 15 residues. The CDR3 sequence is CASSPFPGGVETQYF. The CDR3 bases are TGTGCCAGCAGCCCCTTCCCGGGGGGCGTTGAGACCCAGTACTTC.

The V gene is TRBV5-1, the J gene TRBJ2-3; tentative D call: TRBD1 (5 bases). The CDR3 spans 15 residues. Germline CDR1 SGHRS, CDR2 YFSETQ. Trimming pared 4 bases from V and 0 bases from J, leaving 12 bases between. The CDR3 is CASSRPQGSTDTQYF. As DNA, the CDR3 is TGCGCCAGCAGCAGGCCGCAGGGCAGCACAGATACGCAGTATTTT.

The table lists this clonotype with a few counts. The chain joins TRBV10-3 to TRBJ1-5; 7 positions match TRBD1. V gave up 0 bases and J gave up 5 bases; unmatched junction bases: 1. From germline, CDR1 is ENHRY and CDR2 SYGVKD. The CDR3 is 14 amino acids. This chain's CDR3 is CAISESRGHQPQHF. The CDR3 DNA is TGTGCCATCAGTGAGTCGAGGGGGCATCAGCCCCAGCATTTT.

This clonotype was detected many times. V is TRBV27 and J is TRBJ1-2; TRBD1 is a possible D gene (5 bases). Germline lookup yields CDR1 MNHEY and CDR2 SMNVEV (reference sequence). Trimming left V 3 bases short and J 6 bases short, with 14 bases between. CDR3 size: 14 residues. The CDR3 here is CASSFDRDLDGYTF. In DNA, the CDR3 is TGTGCCAGCAGTTTCGATCGGGACTTGGATGGCTACACCTTC.

This clonotype was detected ten times or more. J is TRBJ2-1 and V is TRBV7-2, with D possibly being TRBD2 (6 bases). The germline gives CDR1 SGHTA, CDR2 FQGNSA. The V gene lost 2 bases and the J gene lost 7 bases, with 15 bases spanning the gap. The CDR3 has 15 residues. CDR3 residues: CASSLSFARGNEQFF. DNA for the CDR3: TGTGCCAGCAGCTTAAGTTTTGCCCGGGGGAATGAGCAGTTCTTC.

The genes are TRBV7-2 and TRBJ2-7; 9 bases map to TRBD1. The V and J ends lost 5 bases and 2 bases, in that order; junction bases with no gene match: 10. This CDR3 has 16 amino acids. Germline-derived CDR1 and CDR2 are SGHTA and FQGNSA. CDR3 DNA sequence: TGTGCCAGCAGCCTACCCCCCGGGACAGGGACCTACGAGCAGTACTTC. Amino acids: CASSLPPGTGTYEQYF.

This clonotype was seen a handful of times. V is TRBV20-1 and J is TRBJ2-1; TRBD2 agrees at 13 bases. Per germline, CDR1 DFQATT and CDR2 SNEGSKA (reference sequence). V lost 0 bases to trimming and J lost 1 base; unmatched junction nucleotides: 3. The CDR3 covers 17 residues. This chain's CDR3 is CSARDGLAGVSYNEQFF. The CDR3 nucleotides read TGCAGTGCTAGAGATGGACTAGCGGGAGTGTCCTACAATGAGCAGTTCTTC.

The chain uses TRBV25-1 and TRBJ2-4; D not resolved. CDR1 is MGHDK, CDR2 SYGVNS, per germline. Trimming removed 2 bases from V and 0 bases from J, with 8 bases in between. This CDR3 has 15 amino acids. This CDR3 is CASSEGGVAKNIQYF. The CDR3 DNA reads TGTGCCAGCAGTGAAGGTGGGGTAGCCAAAAACATTCAGTACTTC.

The genes are TRBV20-1 and TRBJ2-2; D remains unclear. V was clipped by 4 bases and J by 0 bases, with 6 bases between them. This CDR3 spans 13 amino acids. Per germline, CDR1 DFQATT and CDR2 SNEGSKA (reference sequence). The CDR3 spells CSAKSTNTGELFF. The CDR3 DNA reads as TGCAGTGCTAAATCAACGAACACCGGGGAGCTGTTTTTT.

The V call is TRBV11-2, the J call TRBJ2-7; 8 bases agree with TRBD1. The J segment lost 6 bases and the V segment lost 7 bases, leaving 5 bases of the junction unmatched. The CDR3 loop spans 12 amino acids. Germline values: CDR1 SGHAT, CDR2 FQNNGV. As DNA, the CDR3 is TGTGCCAGCAAGGGACAGGCTCGCGAGCAGTACTTC. It yields the protein CASKGQAREQYF.

The CDR3 spells CAMSGLLYGYTF. The DNA for the CDR3 is TGTGCCATGTCGGGGCTACTCTATGGCTACACCTTC. The chain couples TRBV2 to TRBJ1-2; tentative D call: TRBD1 (5 bases). V lost 10 bases, J lost 4 bases, and 13 bases lay in between. Germline-derived CDR1 and CDR2 are SNHLY and FYNNEI. The CDR3 covers 12 residues.

This clonotype was seen a few times. The J gene is TRBJ1-6, the V gene TRBV27, with TRBD1 matching 9 bases. Germline CDR1 reads MNHEY; CDR2 reads SMNVEV (reference sequence). The V and J ends lost 2 bases and 6 bases, in that order; junction bases with no gene match: 11. The CDR3 totals 18 residues. The CDR3 reads CASSLLSPGQGFNSPLHF. The CDR3 region has the DNA TGTGCCAGCAGTTTACTCTCCCCGGGACAGGGTTTTAATTCACCCCTCCACTTT.

In its sample, this clonotype was seen many times. The chain couples TRBV12-3 or TRBV12-4 to TRBJ1-1; a weak D match, TRBD1 (5 bases). Trimming removed 1 base at V and 2 bases at J, with 11 bases between. The CDR3 spans 15 residues. The DNA of the CDR3 is TGTGCCAGCAGTTTAGTCGGCGGGGCTAACACTGAAGCTTTCTTT. Its translation: CASSLVGGANTEAFF.

This clonotype was counted between two and nine times. The chain recombines TRBV9 with TRBJ2-3, with D perhaps matching TRBD2 (6 bases). Deletions cut 3 bases from V and 0 bases from J, with 11 bases between. The CDR3 is made up of 15 amino acids. Germline V CDR1 and CDR2: SGDLS, YYNGEE. The CDR3 loop is CASSGRDSSTDTQYF. The DNA of the CDR3 is TGTGCCAGCAGCGGCCGGGACTCGAGCACAGATACGCAGTATTTT.

This clonotype appeared many times. V usage is TRBV7-8 and J usage is TRBJ1-1, with unresolved D. The length of the CDR3 is 15 residues. Deletions cut 1 base from V and 1 base from J, with 10 bases between. The germline V gene encodes CDR1 SGHVS and CDR2 FQNEAQ. For the CDR3, the DNA is TGTGCCAGCAGCTTAGTTCGGACTACGAACACTGAAGCTTTCTTT. This gives the protein CASSLVRTTNTEAFF. The full variable domain, in which reference TRBV7-8 and TRBJ1-1 provide the parts outside the CDR3, is GAGVSQSPRYKVAKRGQDVALRCDPISGHVSLFWYQQALGQGPEFLTYFQNEAQLDKSGLPSDRFFAERPEGSVSTLKIQRTQQEDSAVYLCASSLVRTTNTEAFFGQGTRLTVV.

The chain has TRBV3-1 and TRBJ2-7; 9 nucleotides agree with TRBD1. J gave up 1 base and V 3 bases, and 4 bases lay outside the gene matches. Germline V gene lookup returns CDR1 LGHDT and CDR2 YNNKEL (reference sequence). The CDR3 has 15 amino acids. Here the CDR3 reads CASSHRDRASYEQYF. CDR3 DNA sequence: TGTGCCAGCAGCCACCGGGACAGGGCTTCCTACGAGCAGTACTTC.

This chain connects TRBV27 to TRBJ2-7; D gene uncertain. The V and J ends lost 0 bases and 3 bases respectively, with 9 bases between them. The germline V gene has CDR1 MNHEY and CDR2 SMNVEV (reference sequence). CDR3 length: 14 amino acids. CDR3 protein: CASSLSSGLYEQYF. CDR3 DNA: TGTGCCAGCAGTTTATCGTCAGGCCTCTACGAGCAGTACTTC.

The rearrangement uses TRBV5-1 and TRBJ2-7; TRBD1 is a possible D gene (6 bases). The CDR3 totals 15 residues. The V and J ends lost 4 bases and 4 bases respectively, with 18 bases between them. Germline assignment: CDR1 SGHRS and CDR2 YFSETQ. The CDR3 DNA reads as TGCGCCAGCAGCCGGCAAGGGGGTCGAGATTACGAGCAGTACTTC. Amino acids: CASSRQGGRDYEQYF.

This clonotype was observed a handful of times. The V gene is TRBV6-5, the J gene TRBJ2-7; weak D call: TRBD1 (6 bases). Germline V lookup: CDR1 MNHEY, CDR2 SVGAGI. With 0 bases removed from V and 5 bases from J, the gap between germline ends came to 14 bases. The CDR3 spans 15 residues. The CDR3 coding sequence is TGTGCCAGCAGTTACTCGATCCAGGGGAGCCACGAGCAGTACTTC. The encoded protein is CASSYSIQGSHEQYF.

This clonotype was detected a few times. This chain joins TRBV14 and TRBJ2-5; TRBD1 might be the D (6 bases). This CDR3 is 16 amino acids long. V lost 3 bases to trimming and J lost 1 base, with 15 bases between them. Germline loops: CDR1 SGHDN, CDR2 FVKESK. Written as DNA, the CDR3 is TGTGCCAGCAGCCACGTGCCAGACAGGACCCAAGAGACCCAGTACTTC. Protein: CASSHVPDRTQETQYF.

This clonotype was counted a few times. The chain joins TRBV2 to TRBJ2-7, with TRBD1 matching over 8 bases. Per the germline V gene, CDR1 is SNHLY and CDR2 is FYNNEI. This CDR3 contains 16 residues. The J segment lost 3 bases and the V segment lost 2 bases, leaving 9 bases of the junction unmatched. The CDR3 reads CASSERSRTGNYEQYF. The CDR3 nucleotides are TGTGCCAGCAGTGAAAGGTCAAGGACAGGGAACTACGAGCAGTACTTC. The whole variable domain, filled in from reference TRBV2 and TRBJ2-7, reads EPEVTQTPSHQVTQMGQEVILRCVPISNHLYFYWYRQILGQKVEFLVSFYNNEISEKSEIFDDQFSVERPDGSNFTLKIRSTKLEDSAMYFCASSERSRTGNYEQYFGPGTRLTVT.